Listed below are T cell receptor beta chains from one sample, sequenced in a study of blood T cell repertoires in COVID-19. The protocol was immunoSEQ multiplex PCR, while the TCRdb copy is restricted to in-frame clones and leaves out a portion. The sample gives around 340,000 clones, approximately 86% of which show up once; about 4.2% is in the top ten. Input material: PBMCs or T cells enriched from blood (not recorded which). These receptor sequences come from a middle-aged woman with acute COVID-19. The CDR3 runs from the conserved cysteine through the conserved F or W. D genes are given only for firm matches. Not every row has a clone size; where given, it reads once, few, many or a size class.

TRBJ2-3 TRBV19 - TRBD2 CASSRASGGWLTTQYF TGTGCCAGTAGTCGGGCTAGCGGGGGGTGGCTCACGACGCAGTATTTT
TRBJ1-6 TRBV28 - - CASSLANSPLHF TGTGCCAGCAGCCTGGCCAATTCACCCCTCCACTTT
TRBJ1-4 TRBV5-1 - - CASSLSGGASGKLFF TGCGCCAGCAGCTTGAGTGGCGGAGCCAGTGGAAAACTGTTTTTT
TRBJ1-4 TRBV7-2 - TRBD1 CASSIQGDRGEKLFF TGTGCCAGCAGCATACAGGGGGACCGAGGGGAAAAACTGTTTTTT
TRBJ1-5 TRBV25-1 - - CASSEPGGQPQHF TGTGCCAGCAGTGAACCCGGGGGTCAGCCCCAGCATTTT
TRBJ2-1 TRBV27 - TRBD1 CASSPRTGVRYNEQFF TGTGCCAGCAGTCCCCGTACAGGGGTGAGATACAATGAGCAGTTCTTC
TRBJ1-1 TRBV4-3 - - CASSRSAGANTEAFF TGCGCCAGCAGCCGGTCTGCAGGTGCGAACACTGAAGCTTTCTTT
TRBJ1-1 TRBV6-2/TRBV6-3 - TRBD1 CASSHRDRVDGTEAFF TGTGCCAGCAGCCACCGGGACAGGGTAGATGGCACTGAAGCTTTCTTT
TRBJ1-1 TRBV28 few - CASSYQGLDTEAFF TGTGCCAGCAGTTACCAGGGGTTGGACACTGAAGCTTTCTTT
TRBJ1-1 TRBV5-1 - - CASSTRAQNTEAFF TGCGCCAGCAGTACGAGGGCTCAGAACACTGAAGCTTTCTTT
TRBJ2-2 TRBV3-1/TRBV3-2 - TRBD2 CASSGLAGDTGELFF TGTGCCAGCAGCGGACTAGCGGGCGACACCGGGGAGCTGTTTTTT
TRBJ1-6 TRBV15 - - CATSRDPGKNSPLHF TGTGCCACCAGCAGAGACCCAGGGAAGAATTCACCCCTCCACTTT
TRBJ2-7 TRBV28 few - CASSPRLYEQYF TGTGCCAGCAGCCCGAGACTTTACGAGCAGTACTTC
TRBJ1-4 TRBV7-6 - TRBD1 CASSVTGTGNEKLFF TGTGCCAGCAGCGTAACCGGGACAGGGAATGAAAAACTGTTTTTT
TRBJ1-2 TRBV7-3 - TRBD1 CASSEAGTGGDYGYTF TGTGCCAGCAGCGAGGCCGGGACAGGGGGCGACTATGGCTACACCTTC
TRBJ2-3 TRBV6-5 - TRBD1 CASRLRDRGGDTQYF TGTGCCAGCAGGCTCCGGGACAGGGGAGGCGATACGCAGTATTTT
TRBJ2-3 TRBV5-4 - - CASSLRRRESTDTQYF TGTGCCAGCAGCCTCCGGCGCAGGGAAAGCACAGATACGCAGTATTTT
TRBJ2-2 TRBV6-6 - TRBD2 CASTRSGRGLGTGELFF TGTGCCAGCACTCGTAGCGGGAGGGGATTGGGCACCGGGGAGCTGTTTTTT
TRBJ2-3 TRBV5-1 - TRBD2 CASIAGVTQYF TGCGCCAGCATCGCGGGGGTTACGCAGTATTTT
TRBJ2-5 TRBV4-3 - - CASSQHTYQETQYF TGCGCCAGCAGCCAACACACGTACCAAGAGACCCAGTACTTC
TRBJ2-1 TRBV7-9 - - CASSLDRAPPYNEQFF TGTGCCAGCAGCTTAGACAGGGCGCCCCCATACAATGAGCAGTTCTTC
TRBJ1-2 TRBV9 - TRBD1 CASSVGGQGGNYGYTF TGTGCCAGCAGCGTAGGAGGACAGGGCGGTAACTATGGCTACACCTTC
TRBJ2-5 TRBV9 - - CASSVAYTQETQYF TGTGCCAGCAGCGTAGCCTATACCCAAGAGACCCAGTACTTC
TRBJ2-7 TRBV5-1 - TRBD2 CASRPAPSSGYEQYF TGCGCCAGCAGACCTGCCCCCTCTAGCGGCTACGAGCAGTACTTC
TRBJ1-1 TRBV6-5 - - CASSQIDPRAFF TGTGCCAGCAGTCAAATCGACCCGAGGGCTTTCTTT
TRBJ2-3 TRBV11-1 - TRBD2 CASSPAGGLLDTQYF TGTGCCAGCAGCCCAGCGGGGGGGCTGTTAGATACGCAGTATTTT
TRBJ1-2 TRBV11-2 - - CASSLVTTATYGYTF TGTGCCAGCAGCTTAGTTACGACAGCTACTTATGGCTACACCTTC
TRBJ1-1 TRBV5-1 - TRBD1 CASSWGRTGGLARRNTEAFF TGCGCCAGCAGCTGGGGTCGGACAGGGGGGCTAGCTCGTCGGAACACTGAAGCTTTCTTT
TRBJ2-3 TRBV2 - - CASRLGAPRTDTQYF TGTGCCAGCAGGTTAGGGGCCCCAAGGACAGATACGCAGTATTTT
TRBJ2-7 TRBV14 few - CASSQDLGGRGQYF TGTGCCAGCAGCCAAGATCTCGGGGGGCGTGGGCAGTACTTC
TRBJ1-2 TRBV4-2 - - CASSQDNWEGISGYTF TGTGCCAGCAGCCAAGATAACTGGGAGGGGATCAGTGGCTACACCTTC